These 20 T cell receptor beta chains share one sample of origin, sequenced in a study of regulatory T cells in long-lasting Graves disease. The time point denotes: newly diagnosed GD, antithyroid drugs for less than 3 months. PBMCs provided the RNA from which the TCR library was made. iRepertoire HTBI primers and Arm-PCR of CDR3 regions built TCR beta libraries. In TCRdb, the multiplex PCR reads were re-called with MiXCR into one record per CDR3 protein. The table shows approximately 350,000 distinct CDR3 sequences, with 15% to 20% occurring only once. The same data also went into a second study, on T cells in Graves' hyperthyroidism and ophthalmopathy.

The sample here was peripheral blood mononuclear cells (PBMCs), taken at new diagnosis, from a patient treated with antithyroid drugs. The receptors stem from a young woman with Graves disease.

The chain couples TRBV28 to TRBJ2-7, with TRBD1 matching over 9 bases. Germline lookup yields CDR1 MDHEN and CDR2 SYDVKM. The CDR3 runs to 14 residues. V shed 5 bases and J 3 bases; nucleotides not matched to a gene: 5. For the CDR3, the DNA is TGTGCCAGCAGTCCGGCGGGACAGGGCTACGAGCAGTACTTC. Translated, it gives CASSPAGQGYEQYF. The full variable domain, rest sourced from reference TRBV28 and TRBJ2-7, is DVKVTQSSRYLVKRTGEKVFLECVQDMDHENMFWYRQDPGLGLRLIYFSYDVKMKEKGDIPEGYSVSREKKERFSLILESASTNQTSMYLCASSPAGQGYEQYFGPGTRLTVT.

This clonotype was detected only a few times. One base away lies a much larger clone, so this may be a sequencing read error. V and J are TRBV11-3 and TRBJ1-4; tentative D call: TRBD1 (6 bases). The germline V gene encodes CDR1 SGHNT and CDR2 YENEEA. The CDR3 is made up of 16 amino acids. Trimming pared 4 bases from V and 8 bases from J, leaving 20 bases between. CDR3 amino acids: CASSSVERGAKEKLFF. For the CDR3, the DNA is TGTGCCAGCAGCTCAGTTGAACGGGGGGCAAAGGAAAAACTGTTTTTT.

The CDR3 bases are TGTGCCAGCACCCTCGGTGGGACCTATAATTCACCCCTCCACTTT. Residues: CASTLGGTYNSPLHF. The chain carries TRBV12-3 or TRBV12-4 and TRBJ1-6; D gene ambiguous. This CDR3 is built from 15 residues. V was pared by 7 bases and J by 2 bases, with 12 bases between.

The chain joins TRBV2 to TRBJ2-5; D might be TRBD1 (5 bases). V was pared by 6 bases and J by 5 bases, with 19 bases between. Germline V gene lookup returns CDR1 SNHLY and CDR2 FYNNEI. CDR3 length: 15 amino acids. CDR3 DNA: TGTGCCAGCAGCCCCACTGGGGCTGATGATGAGACCCAGTACTTC. Its translation: CASSPTGADDETQYF.

This clonotype has more than one count but fewer than ten. CDR3 nucleotide sequence: TGTGCCAGCAGTGACAGGGGGATTAATCAGCCCCAGCATTTT. This sequence encodes CASSDRGINQPQHF. The J gene is TRBJ1-5, the V gene TRBV2, with TRBD1 matching over 7 bases. Trimming took 3 bases from V and 4 from J; bases not matched to a gene: 3. The CDR3 contains 14 residues. Germline V lookup: CDR1 SNHLY, CDR2 FYNNEI. Using reference TRBV2 and TRBJ1-5 for the parts outside the CDR3, the full variable domain is EPEVTQTPSHQVTQMGQEVILRCVPISNHLYFYWYRQILGQKVEFLVSFYNNEISEKSEIFDDQFSVERPDGSNFTLKIRSTKLEDSAMYFCASSDRGINQPQHFGDGTRLSIL.

This clonotype was detected only a few times. The chain uses TRBV27 and TRBJ1-1, with unresolved D. This CDR3 contains 14 residues. V shed 5 bases and J shed 1 base, with 11 bases lying between them. Germline-derived CDR1 and CDR2 are MNHEY and SMNVEV (reference sequence). CDR3 residues: CASSRPGANTEAFF. In DNA, the CDR3 is TGTGCCAGCAGTCGCCCAGGAGCGAACACTGAAGCTTTCTTT.

This clonotype was seen only a few times. CDR3 sequence reads: CATRPRSQGANTGELFF. In DNA form, the CDR3 reads TGTGCCACCAGACCCCGAAGTCAGGGGGCTAACACCGGGGAGCTGTTTTTT. V gene TRBV24-1 combines with J gene TRBJ2-2, with TRBD1 identical over 8 bases. With 7 bases clipped from V and 2 bases from J, the junction kept 11 bases outside the gene matches. This CDR3 has 17 amino acids. Germline-derived CDR1 and CDR2 are KGHDR and SFDVKD.

The chain combines TRBV7-9 with TRBJ2-6; 10 positions match TRBD2. The germline gives CDR1 SEHNR, CDR2 FQNEAQ (reference sequence). With 5 bases clipped from V and 4 bases from J, the junction kept 8 bases outside the gene matches. The CDR3 is 17 amino acids. DNA for the CDR3: TGTGCCAGCAGCCCGATAGCGGGAGGCGTGGGGGCCAACGTCCTGACTTTC. It specifies CASSPIAGGVGANVLTF.

This clonotype appeared a few times. CDR3 region: CASSLAGATTDEQFF. The CDR3, as DNA: TGTGCCAGCAGTTTGGCGGGGGCTACTACGGATGAGCAGTTCTTC. The chain is built from TRBV27 and TRBJ2-5; D perhaps matches TRBD2 (7 bases). Judging by the DNA end, TRBJ2-1 fits better; the J call may be wrong. Germline CDR1 MNHEY, CDR2 SMNVEV (reference sequence). CDR3 length: 15 amino acids.

This clonotype was seen many times. The chain is built from TRBV12-3 or TRBV12-4 and TRBJ2-7; 10 bases are shared with TRBD2. Trimming at V came to 5 bases and at J to 5 bases, leaving 15 bases not matched to a gene. The CDR3 is 17 amino acids. As DNA, the CDR3 is TGTGCCAGCAGTCCCCCCCTCGCTAGCGGGAGAGTTGACGAGCAGTACTTC. This encodes CASSPPLASGRVDEQYF.

This clonotype showed up just a few times. This chain connects TRBV4-1 to TRBJ1-2, with no clear D. The CDR3 loop spans 14 amino acids. Trimming removed 0 bases at V and 2 bases at J, with 7 bases between. CDR1 and CDR2 from the germline V gene are MGHRA and YSYEKL. The CDR3 loop is CASSQEKGNYGYTF. For the CDR3, the DNA is TGCGCCAGCAGCCAAGAAAAGGGAAACTATGGCTACACCTTC.

This clonotype occurred many times. The chain uses TRBV6-1 and TRBJ1-2, with D uncertain. The germline V and J ends were trimmed by 6 bases and 4 bases, with 12 bases remaining between them. This CDR3 is built from 13 residues. Germline V CDR1 and CDR2: MNHNS, SASEGT. The CDR3 nucleotides are TGTGCCAGCAGACCATCCGTCGCCTATGGCTACACCTTC. This sequence encodes CASRPSVAYGYTF.

This clonotype appeared a few times. This rearrangement joins TRBV27 to TRBJ1-1; D gene ambiguous. V lost 0 bases and J 7 bases, leaving 9 bases between the germline ends. Germline assignment: CDR1 MNHEY and CDR2 SMNVEV (reference sequence). The CDR3 totals 13 residues. CDR3 loop: CASSLSLGVEAFF. The CDR3, as DNA: TGTGCCAGCAGTTTATCGTTAGGCGTTGAAGCTTTCTTT.

The table lists this clonotype with many counts. This sequence joins TRBV11-2 and TRBJ2-1, with D perhaps matching TRBD2 (5 bases). Germline loops: CDR1 SGHAT, CDR2 FQNNGV. This CDR3 comprises 15 residues. V lost 0 bases to trimming and J lost 0 bases, with 6 bases between them. The chain's CDR3 is CASSLDRGSYNEQFF. The DNA for the CDR3 is TGTGCCAGCAGCTTAGACCGGGGCTCCTACAATGAGCAGTTCTTC. The full variable domain, its missing parts supplied by reference TRBV11-2 and TRBJ2-1, is EAGVAQSPRYKIIEKRQSVAFWCNPISGHATLYWYQQILGQGPKLLIQFQNNGVVDDSQLPKDRFSAERLKGVDSTLKIQPAKLEDSAVYLCASSLDRGSYNEQFFGPGTRLTVL.

This clonotype has at least ten counts. V gene TRBV7-3 combines with J gene TRBJ2-7; the D gene is possibly TRBD2 (6 bases). The CDR3 covers 14 residues. Germline lookup yields CDR1 SGHTA and CDR2 FQGTGA. The V gene lost 5 bases and the J gene lost 1 base, with 12 bases spanning the gap. The CDR3 protein is CASSPRLGSYEQYF. CDR3 sequence (DNA): TGTGCCAGCAGCCCTCGACTAGGGTCCTACGAGCAGTACTTC.

This clonotype has ten or more counts. The V and J genes are TRBV5-1 and TRBJ2-5; D is possibly TRBD2 (6 bases). The V gene lost 4 bases and the J gene lost 2 bases, with 12 bases spanning the gap. The CDR3 is made up of 14 amino acids. The germline V gene has CDR1 SGHRS and CDR2 YFSETQ. CDR3 DNA sequence: TGCGCCAGCAGCCCCGGAGGGGCTCAAGAGACCCAGTACTTC. Protein: CASSPGGAQETQYF.

This clonotype was seen only a few times. Its ends do not fully match the called genes, so a read error is possible. V is TRBV5-1 and J is TRBJ2-6; D might be TRBD2 (5 bases). Germline V lookup: CDR1 SGHRS, CDR2 YFSETQ. This CDR3 region has 15 residues. CDR3 bases: TGCGCCAACAGCCTGGAGCGGACTGGGGCCAACGTCCTGACTTTC. It specifies CANSLERTGANVLTF.

This clonotype was seen repeatedly, ten times or more. The chain joins TRBV11-2 to TRBJ1-5; D not certain. CDR3 size: 15 residues. The germline V gene encodes CDR1 SGHAT and CDR2 FQNNGV. Trimming pared 3 bases from V and 0 bases from J, leaving 9 bases between. The CDR3 sequence is CASSLGSNSNQPQHF. CDR3 nucleotides: TGTGCCAGCAGCTTGGGTAGTAATAGCAATCAGCCCCAGCATTTT.

In this sample, this clonotype turned up many times. The CDR3: CASSWGQSGYTF. DNA of the CDR3: TGTGCCAGCAGTTGGGGACAGTCGGGCTACACCTTC. The chain is built from TRBV6-5 and TRBJ1-2, with 7 bases identical to TRBD1. J was trimmed by 8 bases and V by 4 bases; bases with no gene match: 4. Germline values: CDR1 MNHEY, CDR2 SVGAGI. There are 12 residues in the CDR3.

In its sample, this clonotype was seen many times. The J gene is TRBJ2-2, the V gene TRBV27, with TRBD2 matching over 7 bases. CDR3 size: 15 residues. The germline gives CDR1 MNHEY, CDR2 SMNVEV (reference sequence). V was pared by 2 bases and J by 6 bases, with 6 bases of the junction left unmatched. The DNA for the CDR3 is TGTGCCAGCAGTTTACTTGCGGGAGTGGCCGGGGAGCTGTTTTTT. It encodes CASSLLAGVAGELFF.